Below, 24 T cell receptor beta chains from the same sample are listed, as sequenced in a study of blood T cell repertoires in COVID-19. Assay used: immunoSEQ multiplex PCR; TCRdb lists only in-frame clones, some missing. The sample yields about 90,000 clones, 86% seen once. Sequenced material: peripheral blood. The source is a man older than 75 with active or convalescent COVID-19.

The V and J genes are TRBV3-1 (or the pseudogene TRBV3-2) and TRBJ1-5; TRBD1 aligns across 9 bases. J was trimmed by 6 bases and V by 6 bases; bases with no gene match: 9. Germline CDR1 is LGHDT and CDR2 is YNNKEL (reference sequence). The CDR3 is 15 amino acids. This chain's CDR3 is CASSPQGQGVQPQHF. CDR3 sequence (DNA): TGTGCCAGCAGTCCCCAGGGACAGGGAGTTCAGCCCCAGCATTTT.

This chain joins TRBV5-1 and TRBJ1-1; D may be TRBD1 (6 bases). Germline V lookup: CDR1 SGHRS, CDR2 YFSETQ. The CDR3 extends over 14 amino acids. Trimming pared 2 bases from V and 1 base from J, leaving 9 bases between. The DNA of the CDR3 is TGCGCCAGCAGCTTTTCACAGGGGAACACTGAAGCTTTCTTT. This encodes CASSFSQGNTEAFF.

This rearrangement joins TRBV2 to TRBJ2-5, with D tentatively TRBD1 (5 bases). The V gene's germline CDR1 is SNHLY and CDR2 FYNNEI. Trimming left V 11 bases short and J 5 bases short, with 15 bases between. CDR3 length: 12 amino acids. The DNA for the CDR3 is TGTGCCGGATCGACGCAGGGTGAGACCCAGTACTTC. This gives the protein CAGSTQGETQYF.

J is TRBJ1-4 and V is TRBV11-2; D is perhaps TRBD1 (5 bases). The CDR3 length is 14 residues. The germline V gene has CDR1 SGHAT and CDR2 FQNNGV. The V end was cut by 8 bases, the J end by 2 bases, with 12 bases between. DNA of the CDR3: TGTGCCAGCTCTCCGAGACAGACTAATGAAAAACTGTTTTTT. Its protein is CASSPRQTNEKLFF.

This chain joins TRBV6-5 and TRBJ2-3; D gene uncertain. This CDR3 region has 13 residues. CDR1 and CDR2 (germline): MNHEY, SVGAGI. V dropped 7 bases and J dropped 1 base, with 9 bases sitting between them. CDR3 in amino acids: CASMGRRTDTQYF. The CDR3 DNA reads TGTGCCAGCATGGGCAGACGCACAGATACGCAGTATTTT.

The gene calls are TRBV2 and TRBJ2-1; TRBD2 matches at 10 bases. Looked up from germline, CDR1 is SNHLY and CDR2 is FYNNEI. CDR3 size: 14 residues. The ends lost 10 bases at V and 7 bases at J; junction bases unmatched: 10. The chain's CDR3 is CATEAGGPSNEQFF. The CDR3 DNA sequence: TGTGCCACCGAAGCGGGAGGGCCTTCGAATGAGCAGTTCTTC. Together with reference TRBV2 and TRBJ2-1, the CDR3 gives the full variable domain: EPEVTQTPSHQVTQMGQEVILRCVPISNHLYFYWYRQILGQKVEFLVSFYNNEISEKSEIFDDQFSVERPDGSNFTLKIRSTKLEDSAMYFCATEAGGPSNEQFFGPGTRLTVL.

This clone was picked up a small number of times. The V and J genes are TRBV5-6 and TRBJ1-2, with 8 bases identical to TRBD1. V lost 4 bases to trimming and J lost 8 bases; unmatched junction nucleotides: 10. CDR1 and CDR2 from the germline V gene are SGHDT and YYEEEE. The CDR3 is 14 residues long. This CDR3 reads CASSPEQGVGGYTF. DNA for the CDR3: TGTGCCAGCAGCCCCGAACAGGGGGTCGGAGGCTACACCTTC.

This clone has only one observation. The rearrangement joins TRBV7-3 to TRBJ2-2, with 11 bases matching TRBD2. The CDR3 is made up of 16 amino acids. Trimming removed 0 bases from V and 8 bases from J; junction bases left unmatched: 5. The germline V gene encodes CDR1 SGHTA and CDR2 FQGTGA. The CDR3 DNA reads as TGTGCCAGCAGCTTAACAACTAGCGGGAGATCTGGGGAGCTGTTTTTT. Amino acids: CASSLTTSGRSGELFF.

This clone was observed a handful of times. J is TRBJ1-5 and V is TRBV7-9; D may be TRBD1 (5 bases). Germline CDR1 and CDR2: SEHNR and FQNEAQ (reference sequence). V gave up 5 bases and J gave up 7 bases, with 9 bases separating them. There are 12 residues in the CDR3. The CDR3 region has the DNA TGTGCCAGCAGCCGGGGGGACCAGCCCCAGCATTTT. This encodes CASSRGDQPQHF. Variable domain in full (rest from reference TRBV7-9 and TRBJ1-5): DTGVSQNPRHKITKRGQNVTFRCDPISEHNRLYWYRQTLGQGPEFLTYFQNEAQLEKSRLLSDRFSAERPKGSFSTLEIQRTEQGDSAMYLCASSRGDQPQHFGDGTRLSIL.

J is TRBJ2-2 and V is TRBV3-1 (or the pseudogene TRBV3-2); tentative D call: TRBD1 (5 bases). The length of the CDR3 is 17 residues. The V and J ends lost 1 base and 5 bases respectively, with 17 bases between them. Germline values: CDR1 LGHDT, CDR2 YNNKEL (reference sequence). CDR3 sequence (DNA): TGTGCCAGCAGCCAAGTAAGGCCCAGGGCGACAACCGGGGAGCTGTTTTTT. Protein sequence: CASSQVRPRATTGELFF.

The rearrangement links TRBV11-2 to TRBJ1-2; D is possibly TRBD1 (6 bases). The CDR3 is 17 amino acids. Germline CDR1 reads SGHAT; CDR2 reads FQNNGV. Trimming left V 5 bases short and J 0 bases short, with 19 bases between. In DNA, the CDR3 is TGTGCCAGCAGCCCAAGGACAGCCCTAAACCCTAACTATGGCTACACCTTC. Translating it yields CASSPRTALNPNYGYTF.

J is TRBJ1-1 and V is TRBV4-3; no clear D gene. Germline assignment: CDR1 LGHNA and CDR2 YSLEER. Deletions cut 1 base from V and 11 bases from J, with 14 bases between. The CDR3 runs 13 residues. The CDR3 sequence: CASSQAGGRSAFF. In DNA form, the CDR3 reads TGCGCCAGCAGCCAAGCGGGAGGGAGGAGCGCTTTCTTT.

The CDR3 loop is CAGRQGKEAFF. CDR3 in DNA: TGTGCCGGGCGACAGGGGAAAGAAGCTTTCTTT. The V call is TRBV19, the J call TRBJ1-1, with 8 nucleotides matching TRBD1. After removal of 11 bases from V and 8 bases from J, the junction contained 7 bases not matched to a gene. Germline V gene lookup returns CDR1 LNHDA and CDR2 SQIVND (reference sequence). CDR3 length equals 11 residues.

V usage is TRBV2 and J usage is TRBJ2-3; 11 nucleotides line up with TRBD2. The junction had 7 bases not matched to a gene; V was cut back by 7 bases and J by 4 bases. Per the germline V gene, CDR1 is SNHLY and CDR2 is FYNNEI. The CDR3 consists of 15 residues. DNA of the CDR3: TGTGCCAGCAACTCACTAGCGGGAGTCTCAGATACGCAGTATTTT. Translation: CASNSLAGVSDTQYF.

J is TRBJ2-3 and V is TRBV7-3; 10 positions agree with TRBD2. CDR1 SGHTA and CDR2 FQGTGA come from the germline V gene. CDR3 size: 18 residues. Losses at the gene ends were 1 base for V and 3 bases for J; bases not matched to a gene: 10. CDR3 sequence reads: CASSLKRASGSSTDTQYF. The CDR3 coding sequence is TGTGCCAGCAGCTTAAAGCGGGCTAGCGGGAGCTCAACAGATACGCAGTATTTT.

The chain is built from TRBV11-3 and TRBJ1-1, with 9 nucleotides matching TRBD1. CDR1 SGHNT and CDR2 YENEEA come from the germline V gene. V lost 6 bases, J lost 3 bases, and 8 bases stayed unmatched. CDR3 length equals 15 residues. CDR3 amino acids: CASRLTGGEDTEAFF. The CDR3 DNA reads TGTGCCAGCAGACTAACAGGGGGCGAGGACACTGAAGCTTTCTTT.

The rearrangement uses TRBV5-6 and TRBJ2-1, with 10 bases lining up with TRBD2. The J segment lost 3 bases and the V segment lost 2 bases, leaving 5 bases of the junction unmatched. CDR3 size: 16 residues. The germline gives CDR1 SGHDT, CDR2 YYEEEE. CDR3 nucleotides: TGTGCCAGCAGCTTTAGCACTAGCGGGAACTACAATGAGCAGTTCTTC. This encodes CASSFSTSGNYNEQFF.

At least ten counts were recorded for this clone. The chain employs TRBV29-1 and TRBJ1-2; 11 bases are shared with TRBD1. This CDR3 contains 14 residues. The germline V gene has CDR1 SQVTM and CDR2 ANQGSEA. V was pared by 4 bases and J by 7 bases, with 8 bases of the junction left unmatched. The CDR3 sequence is CSVVPRTGGGGYTF. In DNA, the CDR3 is TGCAGCGTTGTGCCACGGACAGGGGGCGGTGGCTACACCTTC.

The genes are TRBV15 and TRBJ1-3; D is unresolved. Trimming stripped 0 bases from V and 0 bases from J, with 12 bases between. The germline gives CDR1 LNHNV, CDR2 YYDKDF (reference sequence). The CDR3 has 17 amino acids. In DNA, the CDR3 is TGTGCCACCAGCAGAGATTCCCTCTTGCGCTCTGGAAACACCATATATTTT. The encoded protein is CATSRDSLLRSGNTIYF.

The rearrangement uses TRBV7-8 and TRBJ2-2, with 11 bases matching TRBD2. The CDR3 is 16 amino acids. The germline CDR1 and CDR2 sequences are SGHVS and FQNEAQ. The V and J ends lost 6 bases and 7 bases, in that order; junction bases with no gene match: 10. DNA of the CDR3: TGTGCCAGCAGAAATATAGCGGGAGGGCCGGTCGGGGAGCTGTTTTTT. This encodes CASRNIAGGPVGELFF. Complete variable domain (other parts from reference TRBV7-8 and TRBJ2-2): GAGVSQSPRYKVAKRGQDVALRCDPISGHVSLFWYQQALGQGPEFLTYFQNEAQLDKSGLPSDRFFAERPEGSVSTLKIQRTQQEDSAVYLCASRNIAGGPVGELFFGEGSRLTVL.

This clone turned up a few times. This chain uses TRBV18 with TRBJ2-7; D is unresolved. Trimming left V 4 bases short and J 6 bases short, with 19 bases between. The germline gives CDR1 KGHSH, CDR2 LQKENI. The CDR3 covers 15 residues. CDR3 in amino acids: CASSLAEPGSGEQYF. CDR3 coding DNA: TGTGCCAGCTCACTAGCCGAGCCGGGTTCCGGCGAGCAGTACTTC.

The rearrangement uses TRBV4-1 and TRBJ2-1; TRBD2 matches 10 bases. The germline CDR1 and CDR2 sequences are MGHRA and YSYEKL. V was clipped by 2 bases and J by 6 bases; unmatched bases: 10. This CDR3 is 17 amino acids long. CDR3 coding DNA: TGCGCCAGCAGCCAAAAATTAGCGGGAGGCCCCCCCAATGAGCAGTTCTTC. Translated, it gives CASSQKLAGGPPNEQFF.

The chain joins TRBV12-3 or TRBV12-4 to TRBJ2-5, with TRBD2 as a possible D gene (5 bases). V was pared by 5 bases and J by 5 bases, with 9 bases between. This CDR3 region has 12 residues. The chain's CDR3 is CASSRGWETQYF. The DNA of the CDR3 is TGTGCCAGCAGTCGGGGATGGGAGACCCAGTACTTC.

The chain has TRBV7-9 and TRBJ2-2, with D possibly matching TRBD2 (5 bases). The ends were cut back, 3 bases at V and 7 bases at J, with 9 bases in the middle. Germline values: CDR1 SEHNR, CDR2 FQNEAQ (reference sequence). The CDR3 totals 13 residues. The CDR3 DNA reads as TGTGCCAGCAGCTTGTCGGGGATCGGGGAGCTGTTTTTT. Amino acid sequence: CASSLSGIGELFF.